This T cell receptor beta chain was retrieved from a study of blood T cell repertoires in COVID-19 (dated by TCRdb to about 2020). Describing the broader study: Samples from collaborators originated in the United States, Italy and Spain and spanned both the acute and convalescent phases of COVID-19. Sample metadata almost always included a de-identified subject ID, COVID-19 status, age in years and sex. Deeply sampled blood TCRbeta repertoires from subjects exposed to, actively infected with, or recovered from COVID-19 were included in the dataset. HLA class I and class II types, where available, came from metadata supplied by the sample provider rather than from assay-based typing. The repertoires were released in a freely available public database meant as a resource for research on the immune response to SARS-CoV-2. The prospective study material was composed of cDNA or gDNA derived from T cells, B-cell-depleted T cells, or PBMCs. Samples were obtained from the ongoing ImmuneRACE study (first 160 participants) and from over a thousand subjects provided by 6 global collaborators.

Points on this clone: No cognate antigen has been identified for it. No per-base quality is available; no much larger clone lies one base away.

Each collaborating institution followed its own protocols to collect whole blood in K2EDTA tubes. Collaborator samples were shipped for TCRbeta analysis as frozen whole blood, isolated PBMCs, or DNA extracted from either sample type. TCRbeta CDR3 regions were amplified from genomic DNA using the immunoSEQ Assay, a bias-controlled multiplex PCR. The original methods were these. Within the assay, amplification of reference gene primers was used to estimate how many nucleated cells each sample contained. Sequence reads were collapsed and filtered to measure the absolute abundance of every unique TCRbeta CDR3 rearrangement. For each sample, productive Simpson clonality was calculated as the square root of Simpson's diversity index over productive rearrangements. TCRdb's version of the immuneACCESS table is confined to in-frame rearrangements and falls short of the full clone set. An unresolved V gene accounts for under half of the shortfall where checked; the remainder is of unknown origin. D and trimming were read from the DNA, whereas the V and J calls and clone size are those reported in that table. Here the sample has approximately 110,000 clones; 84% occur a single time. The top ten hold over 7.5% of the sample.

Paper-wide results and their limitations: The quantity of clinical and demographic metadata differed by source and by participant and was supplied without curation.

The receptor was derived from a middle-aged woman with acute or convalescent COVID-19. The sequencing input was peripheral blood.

The CDR3 corresponds to CSVGTGSRDQPQHF. Read as DNA, the sequence is TGCAGCGTTGGGACAGGGAGTCGCGATCAGCCCCAGCATTTT. The chain joins TRBV29-1 to TRBJ1-5, and 8 junctional nucleotides match TRBD1. The CDR1 and CDR2 encoded by the germline V gene are SQVTM and ANQGSEA. V is cut back by 4 bases and J by 5 bases, with 7 bases in the junction unmatched. The CDR3 runs 14 amino acids, cysteine and phenylalanine included. The only DNA kept is the CDR3, 42 bases in frame from the first base.